In this sample, the clone carrying this TCR beta chain turned up many times. The data were taken from a study of T-cell reconstitution after alpha-beta-depleted transplantation in children. Unique molecular identifiers were incorporated into the prepared TCRbeta library. One entry per CDR3 protein, called by TCRdb with MiXCR from the PCR reads. The table includes 150,000 to 200,000 distinct CDR3 sequences, 11% detected once. CDR1 and CDR2 from the germline V gene are SQVTM and ANQGSEA. V dropped 5 bases and J dropped 3 bases, with 7 bases sitting between them. CDR3 length: 12 residues. This specimen consisted of PBMCs, obtained before TCRalphabeta/CD19-depleted stem cell transplant. The rearrangement joins TRBV29-1 to TRBJ1-4; D might be TRBD1 (6 bases). The TCR comes from a boy aged 2 to 9 with acute myeloid leukemia, due to receive a stem cell transplant. The CDR3, as DNA: TGCAGCGTTCAGGGGTCTAATGAAAAACTGTTTTTT. It encodes CSVQGSNEKLFF.